This TCR beta chain stems from a study of metastatic and nonmetastatic thyroid tumors. Study summary: Blood and tumor or nodule tissue repertoires from malignant and benign thyroid patients were compared.

V was pared by 5 bases and J by 3 bases, with 8 bases of the junction left unmatched. Germline V gene lookup returns CDR1 MNHEY and CDR2 SMNVEV (reference sequence). CDR3 size: 15 residues. General observations from the study: Malignant thyroid tumors reportedly had TCR beta diversity that was significantly higher than in benign nodules, in blood and tumor.

Each patient came to thyroid surgery without any prior treatment (of any kind). This clone was detected a few times. The antigen remains unidentified. In the authors' workflow: Differences in CDR3 between clinicopathological groups were drawn on to build a classifier intended to discriminate distant-metastatic papillary thyroid cancer patients. MiXCR reprocessed the PCR reads for TCRdb. TCRdb's processing, not the authors', yielded these V and J calls. The profile shows approximately 31,000 clones, 25% to 35% of them singletons. The gene calls are TRBV27 and TRBJ2-7, with TRBD1 matching over 9 bases. The clonotype comes from a female donor with papillary thyroid cancer or a benign thyroid nodule (not recorded which). Some clones in this sample may be carry-over from other donors' samples. Sequencing input: blood. CDR3 bases: TGTGCCAGCAGTCTTTCCGGGACAGGGTACTACGAGCAGTACTTC. This codes for CASSLSGTGYYEQYF.